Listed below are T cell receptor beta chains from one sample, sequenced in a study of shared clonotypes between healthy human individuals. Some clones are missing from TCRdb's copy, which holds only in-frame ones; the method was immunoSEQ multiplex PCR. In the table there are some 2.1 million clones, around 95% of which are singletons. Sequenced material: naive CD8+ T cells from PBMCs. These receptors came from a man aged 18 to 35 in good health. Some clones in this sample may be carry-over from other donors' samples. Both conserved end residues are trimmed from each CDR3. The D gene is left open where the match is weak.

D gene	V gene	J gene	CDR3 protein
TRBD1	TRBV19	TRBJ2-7	ASSITGGLGYEQY
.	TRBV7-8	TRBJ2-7	ASSSWRSSYEQY
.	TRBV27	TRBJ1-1	ASSLALGGVGAEAF
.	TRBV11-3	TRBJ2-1	ASSPSTTIVNEQF
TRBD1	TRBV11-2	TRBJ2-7	ASSPRQGGPEQY
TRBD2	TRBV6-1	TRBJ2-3	ASSETSWASGSTDTQY
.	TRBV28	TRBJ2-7	ASSFWGGTPPEY
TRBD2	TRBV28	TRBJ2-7	ASSFPPGGQPYEQY
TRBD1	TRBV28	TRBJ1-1	ASRGGQGPRETEAF
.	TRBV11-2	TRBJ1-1	ASSQKTGLNTEAF
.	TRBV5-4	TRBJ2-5	ASSSYRVTHQETQY
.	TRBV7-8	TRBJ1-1	ASSLGAWQGSTEAF
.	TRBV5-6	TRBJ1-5	ASSLRRNSNQPQH
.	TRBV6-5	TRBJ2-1	ASSPGVGYNEQF
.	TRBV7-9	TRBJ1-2	ASSLIGGGYGYT
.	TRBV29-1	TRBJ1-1	SVPSSNTEAF
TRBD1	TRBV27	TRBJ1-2	ASSLYRDRVFFYGYT
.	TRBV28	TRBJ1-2	ASSLAAGHYGYT
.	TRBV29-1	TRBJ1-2	SVAVRANYGYT
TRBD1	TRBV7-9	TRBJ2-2	ASSLTGVSGELF
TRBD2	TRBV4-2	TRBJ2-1	ASSQVGGSGGEQF
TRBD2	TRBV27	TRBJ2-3	ASSPQLADTDTQY
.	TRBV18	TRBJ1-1	ASSDLGGDSEAF
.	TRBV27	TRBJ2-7	ASSLTGVGYEQY
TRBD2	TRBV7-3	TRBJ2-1	ASSSRTSGSRNEQF
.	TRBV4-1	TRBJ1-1	ASSQAAGNTEAF
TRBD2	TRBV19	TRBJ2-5	ASSGGRGVQETQY
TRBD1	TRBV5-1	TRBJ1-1	ASSLDPRTGIGTEAF
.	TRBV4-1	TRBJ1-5	ASSLRWGTVDQPQH
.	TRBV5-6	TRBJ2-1	ASTGSPSSYNEQF
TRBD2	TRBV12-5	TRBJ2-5	ASGQRGTRQSYGNQETQY
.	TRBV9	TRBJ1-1	ASSVDLNTGSPEAF
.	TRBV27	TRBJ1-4	ASSLLGGNEKLF